The entry below describes one T cell receptor beta chain. No antigen is known for it. Here immunoSEQ multiplex PCR was the method, and the copy in TCRdb shows in-frame clones only, minus some. The sample lists under 55,000 clones, around nine tenths occurring once. The entry originates in a study of T cells in localized non-small cell lung cancer. Overall study results and limits: Uninvolved nearby lung showed the greatest T cell clonality, exceeding that found in tumor. The study linked higher blood T cell density to longer overall survival. Analysis by sequencing included only one tumor region, so heterogeneity remains possible. Adjacent lung was found to contain a median roughly 50 of the top 100 tumor clones.

The CDR3 totals 12 residues. V lost 2 bases and J 7 bases, leaving 6 bases between the germline ends. Germline V CDR1 and CDR2: MDHEN, SYDVKM. The origin of this receptor is a woman aged 40 to 75 with stage II lung adenocarcinoma. The specimen was PBMCs, collected before any cancer treatment. The chain couples TRBV28 to TRBJ1-5; tentative D call: TRBD1 (5 bases). The CDR3 here is CASSLGGQPQHF. CDR3 bases: TGTGCCAGCAGTTTAGGGGGACAGCCCCAGCATTTT. Filled out from reference TRBV28 and TRBJ1-5, the complete variable domain reads DVKVTQSSRYLVKRTGEKVFLECVQDMDHENMFWYRQDPGLGLRLIYFSYDVKMKEKGDIPEGYSVSREKKERFSLILESASTNQTSMYLCASSLGGQPQHFGDGTRLSIL.